This T cell receptor beta chain comes out of a study of blood T cell repertoires in COVID-19. Data came from immunoSEQ multiplex PCR; TCRdb stores just in-frame clones and leaves some out. The table lists a few hundred thousand clones, approximately 92% of them singletons. V was pared by 8 bases and J by 5 bases, with 7 bases of the junction left unmatched. The germline gives CDR1 MDHEN, CDR2 SYDVKM. CDR3 size: 13 residues. The clonotype was recovered from a young man who had recovered from COVID-19. The V call is TRBV28, the J call TRBJ1-2; TRBD1 aligns across 8 bases. Material: PBMCs or T cells enriched from blood (not recorded which). CDR3 sequence (DNA): TGTGCCAGCGGTGGACAGGGACTTTATGGCTACACCTTC. Its translation is CASGGQGLYGYTF.